The text below deals with one T cell receptor beta chain. The data belong to a study of tumor-infiltrating lymphocytes in primary liver carcinoma. The V and J ends lost 3 bases and 8 bases respectively, with 17 bases between them. There are 14 residues in the CDR3. Germline assignment: CDR1 SGHKS and CDR2 YYEKEE (reference sequence). Total RNA amounting to approximately 460 ng was the source from which TCR beta cDNA was made with a constant-region primer. Amplification in three nested multiplex PCR rounds with slightly modified ARM-PCR gave rise to TCR beta libraries. It was with TRBV1-TRBV30 forward primers and a C-beta reverse primer that the first two PCR rounds were run, at around 9 cycles each. One entry per CDR3 protein results from TCRdb running MiXCR on the multiplex PCR reads. The sample has about 200,000 distinct CDR3 sequences, approximately 64% seen once. RNA isolated from unsorted whole blood supplied the blood RNA, with germline DNA also extracted.

This receptor was obtained from a woman aged 55 to 70 with primary liver carcinoma and hepatitis B virus infection. Specimen: peripheral blood. The chain uses TRBV5-5 and TRBJ1-2; unclear D gene. DNA of the CDR3: TGTGCCAGCAGCTACCTCAGCCACTTGGGAGGCTACACCTTC. This codes for CASSYLSHLGGYTF.